The source of this T cell receptor (beta chain) is a study of blood T cells in healthy people across ages. Study-level results: Total diversity from one million sequenced T cells was likely underestimated.

On this clonotype itself: Its antigen remains unidentified.

The second PCR ran about 6 to 12 cycles with a sample-barcoded 5' primer and J-beta primers. MiXCR, applied by TCRdb to the 5' RACE reads, yields one record per CDR3 protein. The repertoire has 2 million or so distinct CDR3 sequences, around 48% of them found once; the top ten carry over 2%. Sequenced input: blood. The clonotype comes from a woman aged 40 to 50 in good health.

The CDR3 loop reads CASIAGGALSYEQYF. The CDR3 DNA reads as TGTGCCAGTATTGCGGGGGGTGCCCTCTCCTACGAGCAGTACTTC. This rearrangement joins TRBV28 to TRBJ2-7; 8 bases are a match to TRBD2. The CDR3 has 15 amino acids. Trimming removed 9 bases from V and 0 bases from J; junction bases left unmatched: 10. Germline CDR1 MDHEN, CDR2 SYDVKM.